The next 20 T cell receptor beta chains were all read from a single sample in a study of T cells after yellow fever vaccination. TCRdb re-called the 5' RACE reads through MiXCR, storing one row per CDR3 protein. The table shows hundreds of thousands of distinct CDR3 sequences, with roughly 12% occurring only once. The sample consisted of PBMCs, taken on the day of the yellow fever booster vaccination. Every receptor here comes from a man aged 30 to 45 who received the YFV17D yellow fever vaccine.

This clonotype showed up just a few times. The chain joins TRBV20-1 to TRBJ2-2; D gene ambiguous. The CDR3 length is 13 residues. Trimming took off 6 bases at V and 6 bases at J, with 14 bases between the two ends. The V gene's germline CDR1 is DFQATT and CDR2 SNEGSKA (reference sequence). The CDR3 DNA reads TGCAGTGCCACCGGGTTTAGGGCCGGGGAGCTGTTTTTT. Encoded protein: CSATGFRAGELFF.

This clonotype has a handful of counts. This chain links TRBV7-2 with TRBJ2-3; D unclear. Trimming pared 2 bases from V and 6 bases from J, leaving 9 bases between. CDR1 is SGHTA, CDR2 FQGNSA, per germline. This CDR3 contains 13 residues. CDR3 sequence (DNA): TGTGCCAGCAGCTTAACTATATCTGATACGCAGTATTTT. Translated: CASSLTISDTQYF.

This chain joins TRBV2 and TRBJ1-5, with unresolved D. The CDR3 extends over 14 amino acids. The V gene's germline CDR1 is SNHLY and CDR2 FYNNEI. Trimming cost V 3 bases and J 2 bases, with 8 bases left between them. In nucleotides, the CDR3 is TGTGCCAGCAGTGATGGGGTGGGCAATCAGCCCCAGCATTTT. Amino acids: CASSDGVGNQPQHF.

The genes are TRBV4-3 and TRBJ2-6, with no clear D. Per the germline V gene, CDR1 is LGHNA and CDR2 is YSLEER. Trimming removed 0 bases at V and 12 bases at J, with 9 bases between. The CDR3 loop spans 13 amino acids. The CDR3 nucleotides read TGCGCCAGCAGCCAAGATGTGGCCTCCGTCCTGACTTTC. Its translation is CASSQDVASVLTF.

In this sample, this clonotype turned up a few times. The V gene is TRBV20-1, the J gene TRBJ1-1; TRBD1 might be the D (6 bases). CDR1 is DFQATT and CDR2 is SNEGSKA in the germline V gene (reference sequence). CDR3 size: 15 residues. V lost 3 bases and J lost 7, with 21 bases in between. The CDR3 reads CSASTQTGSLGEAFF. The CDR3 DNA is TGCAGTGCTAGCACCCAGACAGGTTCTCTGGGTGAAGCTTTCTTT.

The V call is TRBV20-1, the J call TRBJ1-1; D is unclear. CDR1 DFQATT and CDR2 SNEGSKA come from the germline V gene (reference sequence). CDR3 size: 12 residues. V shed 0 bases and J shed 7 bases, with 9 bases lying between them. The CDR3 loop is CSARDRVGEAFF. CDR3 DNA: TGCAGTGCTAGAGATCGGGTCGGTGAAGCTTTCTTT.

The CDR3 DNA follows: TGCGCCAGCAGCTTTCAGGGACGGACGCAGTATTTT. It specifies CASSFQGRTQYF. The rearrangement links TRBV5-1 to TRBJ2-3; tentatively, D is TRBD1 or TRBD2 (5 bases each). Germline V gene data show CDR1 as SGHRS and CDR2 as YFSETQ. CDR3 length equals 12 residues. V was shortened by 2 bases and J by 9 bases, with 10 bases between the two germline ends.

The chain uses TRBV6-1 and TRBJ1-1, with a tentative D call TRBD1 (5 bases). Trimming pared 7 bases from V and 4 bases from J, leaving 22 bases between. Per the germline V gene, CDR1 is MNHNS and CDR2 is SASEGT. The CDR3 extends over 16 amino acids. The CDR3 sequence is CASTQTRAVGLTEAFF. In nucleotides, the CDR3 is TGTGCCAGCACTCAAACCAGGGCAGTAGGGCTCACTGAAGCTTTCTTT.

V and J are TRBV12-2 and TRBJ2-7; the table names TRBD2, a call not compared with the DNA. TRBV12-2 counts as a pseudogene. This CDR3 has 18 residues. The CDR3, as DNA: TGTGCAAGTCGCTTAGCGAGGCGGGAGGGCCTTTCCCCCTACGAGCAGTACTTC. Translated, it gives CASRLARREGLSPYEQYF.

This clonotype was seen only a few times. This sequence joins TRBV10-3 and TRBJ2-6; the D is unclear. This CDR3 is 15 amino acids long. Germline V gives CDR1 ENHRY, CDR2 SYGVKD. V lost 4 bases and J lost 0, with 7 bases in between. The CDR3 reads CAISVTDSGANVLTF. In DNA, the CDR3 is TGTGCCATCAGTGTAACAGACTCTGGGGCCAACGTCCTGACTTTC.

This clonotype came up a few times. The V and J genes are TRBV12-5 and TRBJ2-1; the match to TRBD2 covers 10 bases. This CDR3 region has 14 residues. Trimming at V came to 3 bases and at J to 8 bases, leaving 4 bases not matched to a gene. In germline, CDR1 is LGHNT, CDR2 FRNRAP. For the CDR3, the DNA is TGTGCTAGTGGTTTTGGGACTAGCGTTTATGAGCAGTTCTTC. This translates into CASGFGTSVYEQFF.

This clonotype was seen a few times. The chain uses TRBV18 and TRBJ2-5; D might be TRBD2 (6 bases). CDR1 is KGHSH, CDR2 LQKENI, per germline. There are 15 residues in the CDR3. V was shortened by 6 bases and J by 4 bases, with 18 bases between the two germline ends. For the CDR3, the DNA is TGTGCCAGCTCCTCTCGGGAGCAGTTGGGAGAGACCCAGTACTTC. Translated, it gives CASSSREQLGETQYF.

The chain couples TRBV6-2 or TRBV6-3 to TRBJ2-3; 8 bases are shared with TRBD2. The CDR3 extends over 14 amino acids. The germline V gene has CDR1 MNHEY and CDR2 SVGEGT. Unmatched junction bases numbered 4, after V lost 6 bases and J lost 2 bases. The CDR3 loop reads CASSGRAPTDTQYF. The CDR3 bases are TGTGCCAGCAGCGGGAGGGCCCCCACAGATACGCAGTATTTT.

This clonotype was seen repeatedly, ten times or more. The J gene is TRBJ1-2, the V gene TRBV12-3 or TRBV12-4; 9 bases match TRBD1. This CDR3 spans 14 amino acids. The V segment lost 6 bases and the J segment 4 bases; nucleotides outside the gene matches: 6. The DNA for the CDR3 is TGTGCCAGCAGGCACTACAGGGGGCCCTATGGCTACACCTTC. Its translation is CASRHYRGPYGYTF.

There are a few counts of this clonotype. The chain combines TRBV15 with TRBJ1-4; a weak D match, TRBD1 (6 bases). Deletions cut 1 base from V and 8 bases from J, with 14 bases between. Per germline, CDR1 LNHNV and CDR2 YYDKDF (reference sequence). This CDR3 contains 15 residues. CDR3 DNA: TGTGCCACCAGCAGAGTTTGGGGGGCCGGGGAAAAACTGTTTTTT. Translating gives CATSRVWGAGEKLFF.

There are a few counts of this clonotype. The V and J genes are TRBV7-8 and TRBJ1-1; D gene unclear. V lost 5 bases and J 0 bases, leaving 16 bases between the germline ends. The germline CDR1 and CDR2 sequences are SGHVS and FQNEAQ. This CDR3 is 16 amino acids long. The CDR3 spells CASSPLGFLMNTEAFF. The CDR3 coding sequence is TGTGCCAGCAGCCCACTGGGGTTCCTCATGAACACTGAAGCTTTCTTT.

In its sample, this clonotype was seen a few times. The chain combines TRBV30 with TRBJ1-2; D unresolved. CDR1 is GTSNPN, CDR2 SVGIG, per germline (reference sequence). The CDR3 sequence is 11 residues long. V gave up 4 bases and J gave up 6 bases, with 9 bases separating them. The CDR3 sequence: CAWKSGDGYTF. CDR3 DNA: TGTGCCTGGAAGTCTGGGGATGGCTACACCTTC.

This clonotype was picked up a small number of times. The chain links TRBV7-2 to TRBJ2-5; D call uncertain. The length of the CDR3 is 16 residues. Germline CDR1 is SGHTA and CDR2 is FQGNSA. The V and J ends lost 1 base and 5 bases respectively, with 17 bases between them. CDR3 DNA: TGTGCCAGCAGCTTAGTAGGGAACCAGTGGGTGGAGACCCAGTACTTC. Translating it yields CASSLVGNQWVETQYF.

The chain links TRBV5-1 to TRBJ1-2, with D perhaps TRBD1 (5 bases). V lost 3 bases, J lost 0 bases, and 12 bases lay in between. There are 15 residues in the CDR3. Germline loops: CDR1 SGHRS, CDR2 YFSETQ. The CDR3 DNA reads TGCGCCAGCAGCTCGTGGACACAGCCTAACTATGGCTACACCTTC. Protein product: CASSSWTQPNYGYTF.

V gene TRBV20-1 combines with J gene TRBJ2-3; D ambiguous. Trimming removed 4 bases from V and 4 bases from J, with 15 bases in between. The germline V gene encodes CDR1 DFQATT and CDR2 SNEGSKA (reference sequence). The CDR3 runs 14 residues. The CDR3 region is CSATRAPSADTQYF. In DNA, the CDR3 is TGCAGTGCTACCCGGGCCCCCAGCGCAGATACGCAGTATTTT.